The present T cell receptor beta chain was sequenced within a study of T cell responses to AZD1222 COVID-19 vaccine. TCRdb's table, derived via immunoSEQ multiplex PCR, lists solely in-frame clones and lacks some. The data hold more than 75,000 clones, with around 82% observed a single time. Whole-study results and caveats: Among the donors, most were white British and more were female, and clonal diversity was possibly underestimated.

As to this clone: Antigen unknown.

This CDR3 contains 14 residues. The ends were cut back, 6 bases at V and 10 bases at J, with 18 bases in the middle. Germline values: CDR1 MGHDK, CDR2 SYGVNS. The source is an adult who received the AZD1222 COVID-19 vaccine. This material consisted of peripheral blood, taken 28 days after the second AZD1222 dose. The chain uses TRBV25-1 and TRBJ1-4; D ambiguous. The DNA of the CDR3 is TGTGCCAGCAGGGAGACGGCGAGCTACGGAAAACTGTTTTTT. Translation: CASRETASYGKLFF.